These 4 T cell receptor beta chains were sequenced from one sample in a study of cytomegalovirus exposure and HLA in healthy donors. A multiplex PCR was run with 60 Vbeta primers and 13 Jbeta primers. Sequencing was performed with immunoSEQ multiplex PCR; in TCRdb, only in-frame clones are kept and a portion is missing. The table has some 95,000 clones, roughly 70% seen once; the top ten hold about 2.1%. The specimen was PBMCs. The receptors were gathered from a man younger than 40 in good health and CMV-seronegative.

The chain is built from TRBV7-9 and TRBJ1-3, with D hard to call. Trimming pared 3 bases from V and 1 base from J, leaving 13 bases between. This CDR3 region has 16 residues. The germline gives CDR1 SEHNR, CDR2 FQNEAQ (reference sequence). The CDR3, as DNA: TGTGCCAGCAGCTTCCAGGTCGGGAGATCTGGAAACACCATATATTTT. It translates to CASSFQVGRSGNTIYF. The whole variable domain, remainder taken from reference TRBV7-9 and TRBJ1-3, is DTGVSQNPRHKITKRGQNVTFRCDPISEHNRLYWYRQTLGQGPEFLTYFQNEAQLEKSRLLSDRFSAERPKGSFSTLEIQRTEQGDSAMYLCASSFQVGRSGNTIYFGEGSWLTVV.

This clone has just a few counts. CDR3 loop: CASSPGLVTSAYEQYF. The CDR3 nucleotides read TGTGCCAGCAGCCCCGGACTAGTTACATCGGCTTACGAGCAGTACTTC. J is TRBJ2-7 and V is TRBV7-9, with 7 bases matching TRBD2. CDR3 length equals 16 residues. Germline CDR1 and CDR2: SEHNR and FQNEAQ (reference sequence). The V gene end was trimmed by 5 bases and the J gene end by 4 bases; junction bases not matched to a gene: 14. The complete variable domain, with remaining parts taken from reference TRBV7-9 and TRBJ2-7, reads DTGVSQNPRHKITKRGQNVTFRCDPISEHNRLYWYRQTLGQGPEFLTYFQNEAQLEKSRLLSDRFSAERPKGSFSTLEIQRTEQGDSAMYLCASSPGLVTSAYEQYFGPGTRLTVT.

The rearrangement links TRBV10-1 to TRBJ2-1; D is perhaps TRBD1 (6 bases). The V gene's germline CDR1 is WNHNN and CDR2 SYGVQD (reference sequence). Trimming removed 4 bases at V and 2 bases at J, with 12 bases between. This CDR3 has 15 amino acids. CDR3 in amino acids: CASSANRVTYNEQFF. CDR3 DNA sequence: TGCGCCAGCAGTGCGAACAGGGTCACCTACAATGAGCAGTTCTTC.

This rearrangement joins TRBV7-8 to TRBJ2-3; the match to TRBD2 covers 9 bases. The CDR3 totals 14 residues. The V segment lost 0 bases and the J segment 10 bases; nucleotides outside the gene matches: 5. Germline assignment: CDR1 SGHVS and CDR2 FQNEAQ. The CDR3 DNA follows: TGTGCCAGCAGCTTAGCGCGGGGGGGACGGGCGCAGTATTTT. Translated: CASSLARGGRAQYF.